The 31 T cell receptor beta chains in this list originate from one sample, sequenced in a study of blood T cell repertoires in COVID-19. This table comes from immunoSEQ multiplex PCR, and its TCRdb copy is limited to in-frame clones, with some not included. The sample shows about 81,000 clones, around 80% of them seen only once. The sequencing sample was made of peripheral blood. The receptors come from a human donor in a cohort sampled during active COVID-19.

The gene calls are TRBV21-1 and TRBJ2-5; the table calls TRBD2, which could not be checked here. TRBV21-1 is noted as a pseudogene. The CDR3 sequence is 16 residues long. CDR3 amino acids: CASSKPSRLEGETQYF. CDR3 bases: TGTGCCAGCAGCAAACCCTCTCGACTAGAGGGAGAGACCCAGTACTTC.

The rearrangement joins TRBV7-6 to TRBJ1-2, with 7 bases aligning to TRBD1. V shed 5 bases and J 5 bases; nucleotides not matched to a gene: 23. The CDR3 is 19 residues long. Germline V gene data show CDR1 as SGHVS and CDR2 as FNYEAQ. The CDR3 protein is CASSPSQGSAWTLGYGYTF. The CDR3 region has the DNA TGTGCCAGCAGCCCCTCACAGGGGTCTGCCTGGACGTTGGGGTATGGCTACACCTTC.

The rearrangement links TRBV6-2 or TRBV6-3 to TRBJ2-1; TRBD2 matches at 10 bases. Germline CDR1 reads MNHEY; CDR2 reads SVGEGT. The junction had 12 bases not matched to a gene; V was cut back by 4 bases and J by 9 bases. The CDR3 spans 16 residues. CDR3 sequence (DNA): TGTGCCAGCAGTTCAGGACTAGCGGCATTTGGTGGTGAGCAGTTCTTC. Its protein is CASSSGLAAFGGEQFF.

V is TRBV5-4 and J is TRBJ1-2; 9 positions match TRBD1. This CDR3 has 16 amino acids. V trimming: 4 bases; J trimming: 1 base; junction bases outside the gene matches: 8. Germline CDR1 SGHNT, CDR2 YYREEE (reference sequence). The CDR3 region is CASSREQGAFNYGYTF. As DNA, the CDR3 is TGTGCCAGCAGCAGGGAACAGGGGGCGTTTAACTATGGCTACACCTTC.

The genes are TRBV18 and TRBJ2-3; D is perhaps TRBD2 (5 bases). The CDR3 consists of 14 residues. Germline V gives CDR1 KGHSH, CDR2 LQKENI. The V end lost 5 bases, the J end lost 11 bases, and 20 bases lay between the germline ends. CDR3 sequence reads: CASSALDVSGEQYF. Here the CDR3 DNA reads TGTGCCAGCTCAGCGTTGGATGTTTCCGGGGAGCAGTATTTT.

This chain links TRBV27 with TRBJ1-2; weak D call: TRBD1 (6 bases). V dropped 6 bases and J dropped 5 bases, with 13 bases sitting between them. CDR1 MNHEY and CDR2 SMNVEV come from the germline V gene (reference sequence). The CDR3 consists of 13 residues. CDR3 loop: CASRYRAGYGYTF. DNA for the CDR3: TGTGCCAGCAGATACAGGGCTGGGTATGGCTACACCTTC.

The chain has TRBV7-2 and TRBJ2-1; D is unresolved. In germline, CDR1 is SGHTA, CDR2 FQGNSA. Trimming shortened V by 0 bases and J by 0 bases, and 6 bases separated the two germline ends. The CDR3 runs 15 residues. The CDR3 spells CASSLAKSSYNEQFF. In DNA form, the CDR3 reads TGTGCCAGCAGCTTAGCTAAGAGCTCCTACAATGAGCAGTTCTTC.

This clone has just one count. This chain connects TRBV5-4 to TRBJ1-4; 9 nucleotides match TRBD1. The CDR3 runs to 15 residues. CDR1 and CDR2 (germline): SGHNT, YYREEE (reference sequence). V lost 3 bases to trimming and J lost 8 bases; unmatched junction nucleotides: 8. CDR3 DNA: TGTGCCAGCAGCTACGGACAGGGGAGAATGGAAAAACTGTTTTTT. Translated: CASSYGQGRMEKLFF.

The rearrangement joins TRBV9 to TRBJ2-3; TRBD2 matches at 7 bases. The trim removed 3 bases at V and 0 bases at J, leaving 7 bases unmatched. The CDR3 totals 16 residues. Germline V CDR1 and CDR2: SGDLS, YYNGEE. The CDR3 DNA is TGTGCCAGCAGCGATAGAGCGGGGACTAGCACAGATACGCAGTATTTT. Encoded protein: CASSDRAGTSTDTQYF.

The V call is TRBV3-1 (or the pseudogene TRBV3-2), the J call TRBJ2-2; weak D call: TRBD1 (7 bases). Germline V gene lookup returns CDR1 LGHDT and CDR2 YNNKEL (reference sequence). Trimming left V 6 bases short and J 1 base short, with 9 bases between. CDR3 length: 14 residues. The CDR3 reads CASSQGGNTGELFF. CDR3 coding DNA: TGTGCCAGCAGTCAGGGGGGGAACACCGGGGAGCTGTTTTTT.

The CDR3 DNA is TGTGCCAGCCGGGACAGGGACAATGAGCAGTTCTTC. This translates into CASRDRDNEQFF. The chain employs TRBV28 and TRBJ2-1; 9 bases map to TRBD1. The CDR3 loop spans 12 amino acids. The V segment lost 8 bases and the J segment 5 bases; nucleotides outside the gene matches: 1. Germline CDR1 reads MDHEN; CDR2 reads SYDVKM.

The rearrangement uses TRBV19 and TRBJ1-1; possible D gene TRBD1, 6 bases. The CDR3 loop spans 13 amino acids. Germline values: CDR1 LNHDA, CDR2 SQIVND (reference sequence). With 7 bases removed from V and 4 bases from J, the gap between germline ends came to 13 bases. The CDR3 nucleotides read TGTGCCAGTAAACCAGGGGTTGCCACTGAAGCTTTCTTT. Translating it yields CASKPGVATEAFF.

This clone was found many times. The V call is TRBV5-6, the J call TRBJ1-2; no clear D. The CDR3 sequence is 13 residues long. Germline loops: CDR1 SGHDT, CDR2 YYEEEE. Trimming removed 4 bases from V and 5 bases from J, with 12 bases in between. The CDR3 region has the DNA TGTGCCAGCAGCGACTCTGATTTTTATGGCTACACCTTC. Its translation: CASSDSDFYGYTF.

The V call is TRBV11-1, the J call TRBJ2-7, with D uncertain. Trimming took 1 base from V and 4 from J, leaving 17 bases between them. The germline V gene has CDR1 SGHAT and CDR2 FQDESV (reference sequence). This CDR3 has 16 amino acids. CDR3: CASSLGRQRELYEQYF. In DNA form, the CDR3 reads TGTGCCAGCAGCTTAGGAAGGCAGCGAGAATTATACGAGCAGTACTTC. Variable domain in full (rest from reference TRBV11-1 and TRBJ2-7): EAEVAQSPRYKITEKSQAVAFWCDPISGHATLYWYRQILGQGPELLVQFQDESVVDDSQLPKDRFSAERLKGVDSTLKIQPAELGDSAMYLCASSLGRQRELYEQYFGPGTRLTVT.

The chain joins TRBV29-1 to TRBJ2-7, with 8 nucleotides matching TRBD1. Germline CDR1 is SQVTM and CDR2 is ANQGSEA. CDR3 length: 15 amino acids. The V gene end was trimmed by 4 bases and the J gene end by 6 bases; junction bases not matched to a gene: 14. DNA for the CDR3: TGCAGCGTTGTATTCTCCGGACAGGGTTTTCGCGAGCAGTACTTC. Its protein is CSVVFSGQGFREQYF.

The V and J genes are TRBV30 and TRBJ1-4, with D perhaps matching TRBD1 (6 bases). The V end lost 2 bases, the J end lost 6 bases, and 19 bases lay between the germline ends. Germline loops: CDR1 GTSNPN, CDR2 SVGIG (reference sequence). The CDR3 length is 16 residues. The CDR3 DNA follows: TGTGCCTGGAGTCCACGGGGGGCCGGGGATTATGAAAAACTGTTTTTT. Amino acids: CAWSPRGAGDYEKLFF.

The gene calls are TRBV2 and TRBJ2-1; 8 bases line up with TRBD1. Germline assignment: CDR1 SNHLY and CDR2 FYNNEI. The V segment lost 5 bases and the J segment 4 bases; nucleotides outside the gene matches: 4. This CDR3 region has 14 residues. CDR3 coding DNA: TGTGCCAGCAGTATTCAGGGGGCATACAATGAGCAGTTCTTC. It specifies CASSIQGAYNEQFF. Based on the CDR3 plus reference TRBV2 and TRBJ2-1, the full variable domain is EPEVTQTPSHQVTQMGQEVILRCVPISNHLYFYWYRQILGQKVEFLVSFYNNEISEKSEIFDDQFSVERPDGSNFTLKIRSTKLEDSAMYFCASSIQGAYNEQFFGPGTRLTVL.

The chain employs TRBV5-6 and TRBJ2-7, with no clear D. Germline CDR1 is SGHDT and CDR2 is YYEEEE. The CDR3 extends over 11 amino acids. Trimming stripped 3 bases from V and 7 bases from J, with 8 bases between. The chain's CDR3 is CASSYLEEQYF. In DNA form, the CDR3 reads TGTGCCAGCAGCTATCTAGAGGAGCAGTACTTC.

The gene calls are TRBV24-1 and TRBJ2-3; 7 bases are a match to TRBD1. Germline trimming cut 0 bases from V and 4 bases from J; bases unmatched to any gene: 6. The germline gives CDR1 KGHDR, CDR2 SFDVKD. This CDR3 spans 16 amino acids. The CDR3 coding sequence is TGTGCCACCAGTGATTTGACAGGACAGGACGCAGATACGCAGTATTTT. Encoded protein: CATSDLTGQDADTQYF.

The chain has TRBV30 and TRBJ2-2; D not resolved. V lost 7 bases, J lost 1 base, and 10 bases lay in between. Germline CDR1 is GTSNPN and CDR2 is SVGIG (reference sequence). This CDR3 has 13 amino acids. The CDR3 region has the DNA TGTGCCTTGTCCCGACAGAACACCGGGGAGCTGTTTTTT. Its translation is CALSRQNTGELFF.

V and J are TRBV9 and TRBJ1-4; D remains unclear. CDR3 length: 12 amino acids. The germline CDR1 and CDR2 sequences are SGDLS and YYNGEE. V gave up 3 bases and J gave up 4 bases, with 4 bases separating them. Written as DNA, the CDR3 is TGTGCCAGCAGCGCCAGTAATGAAAAACTGTTTTTT. Residues: CASSASNEKLFF.

V usage is TRBV5-1 and J usage is TRBJ2-7, with D possibly TRBD1 on 5 matching bases. The CDR3 covers 15 residues. The germline CDR1 and CDR2 sequences are SGHRS and YFSETQ. Trimming left V 4 bases short and J 3 bases short, with 17 bases between. The CDR3 loop reads CASSAGRSGYYEQYF. The CDR3 DNA reads TGCGCCAGCAGCGCCGGTCGGTCAGGGTACTACGAGCAGTACTTC. The variable domain in full, completed from reference TRBV5-1 and TRBJ2-7, reads KAGVTQTPRYLIKTRGQQVTLSCSPISGHRSVSWYQQTPGQGLQFLFEYFSETQRNKGNFPGRFSGRQFSNSRSEMNVSTLELGDSALYLCASSAGRSGYYEQYFGPGTRLTVT.

This clone appeared a few times. The chain combines TRBV29-1 with TRBJ2-7; 7 nucleotides match TRBD1. This CDR3 is 11 amino acids long. Germline V lookup: CDR1 SQVTM, CDR2 ANQGSEA. Trimming cost V 7 bases and J 2 bases; bases outside gene matches: 2. The CDR3 DNA follows: TGCAGCGCCCAGGGGGCCTACGAGCAGTACTTC. This sequence encodes CSAQGAYEQYF.

The V call is TRBV28, the J call TRBJ1-2, with 9 bases identical to TRBD1. This CDR3 contains 13 residues. The V segment lost 5 bases and the J segment 7 bases; nucleotides outside the gene matches: 5. Germline loops: CDR1 MDHEN, CDR2 SYDVKM. The CDR3 here is CASSQGQGLGYTF. In nucleotides, the CDR3 is TGTGCCAGCAGTCAAGGACAGGGGCTTGGCTACACCTTC.

The chain recombines TRBV7-3 with TRBJ2-3; TRBD2 is a possible D gene (6 bases). This CDR3 contains 18 residues. CDR1 and CDR2 (germline): SGHTA, FQGTGA. Deletions cut 2 bases from V and 0 bases from J, with 18 bases between. The CDR3: CASSLSGRGLTSTDTQYF. The CDR3, as DNA: TGTGCCAGCAGCTTATCCGGCCGGGGACTTACTAGCACAGATACGCAGTATTTT.

This sequence joins TRBV5-4 and TRBJ1-2, with 7 bases lining up with TRBD1. Germline CDR1 reads SGHNT; CDR2 reads YYREEE (reference sequence). The V gene end was trimmed by 0 bases and the J gene end by 5 bases; junction bases not matched to a gene: 4. This CDR3 contains 14 residues. In nucleotides, the CDR3 is TGTGCCAGCAGCTTGGAGGCCAGGGGGTATGGCTACACCTTC. It translates to CASSLEARGYGYTF.

CDR3 DNA sequence: TGTGCCAGCTGCTCCTATAGCGGGGAGGAGACCCAGTACTTC. This translates into CASCSYSGEETQYF. The chain uses TRBV6-5 and TRBJ2-5, with 8 bases fitting TRBD2. V lost 8 bases, J lost 5 bases, and 10 bases stayed unmatched. Looked up from germline, CDR1 is MNHEY and CDR2 is SVGAGI. The CDR3 consists of 14 residues.

The rearrangement joins TRBV10-3 to TRBJ2-1; D possibly corresponds to TRBD1 (6 bases). V was trimmed by 7 bases and J by 6 bases, leaving 13 bases between them. CDR1 and CDR2 (germline): ENHRY, SYGVKD. This CDR3 region has 13 residues. CDR3 region: CAINRDTLNEQFF. Written as DNA, the CDR3 is TGTGCCATCAACCGGGACACACTCAATGAGCAGTTCTTC.

V usage is TRBV6-1 and J usage is TRBJ1-1, with D unclear. This CDR3 has 13 residues. The V and J ends lost 0 bases and 10 bases respectively, with 12 bases between them. In germline, CDR1 is MNHNS, CDR2 SASEGT. CDR3 region: CASSEALFRGAFF. CDR3 nucleotide sequence: TGTGCCAGCAGTGAAGCTCTTTTCCGGGGAGCTTTCTTT.

This chain connects TRBV9 to TRBJ2-1, with D maybe TRBD2 (6 bases). Germline V lookup: CDR1 SGDLS, CDR2 YYNGEE. This CDR3 contains 15 residues. V was shortened by 0 bases and J by 1 base, with 8 bases between the two germline ends. CDR3 nucleotide sequence: TGTGCCAGCAGCGTAGAGGCGGGGTCCTACAATGAGCAGTTCTTC. Translating gives CASSVEAGSYNEQFF. The full variable domain, in which reference TRBV9 and TRBJ2-1 provide the parts outside the CDR3, is DSGVTQTPKHLITATGQRVTLRCSPRSGDLSVYWYQQSLDQGLQFLIQYYNGEERAKGNILERFSAQQFPDLHSELNLSSLELGDSALYFCASSVEAGSYNEQFFGPGTRLTVL.

The chain links TRBV2 to TRBJ1-2; no clear D. This CDR3 contains 14 residues. Germline CDR1 SNHLY, CDR2 FYNNEI. V was shortened by 0 bases and J by 1 base, with 6 bases between the two germline ends. This CDR3 is CASSEARYNYGYTF. Written as DNA, the CDR3 is TGTGCCAGCAGTGAAGCGCGGTATAACTATGGCTACACCTTC.